These 20 T cell receptor beta chains originate from one sample sequenced in a study of cytomegalovirus exposure and HLA in healthy donors. The PCR ran on 60 Vbeta and 13 Jbeta primers. This table comes from immunoSEQ multiplex PCR, and its TCRdb copy is limited to in-frame clones, with some not included. The repertoire holds 280,000 or so clones, around 90% seen once, with approximately 2% in the top ten. What was sequenced was PBMCs. Receptor source: a woman under 30 in good health and CMV-seronegative.

Turning to this clone: This specimen includes other DNA sequences encoding the same CDR3. V is TRBV2 and J is TRBJ2-7, with 9 bases lining up with TRBD1. Germline assignment: CDR1 SNHLY and CDR2 FYNNEI. The ends lost 1 base at V and 3 bases at J; junction bases unmatched: 4. This CDR3 contains 15 residues. CDR3 region: CASSEGGTGIYEQYF. In nucleotides, the CDR3 is TGTGCCAGCAGTGAAGGTGGGACAGGGATCTACGAGCAGTACTTC.

The V gene is TRBV7-9, the J gene TRBJ2-7; TRBD1 agrees at 8 bases. Germline V lookup: CDR1 SEHNR, CDR2 FQNEAQ (reference sequence). V shed 2 bases, J shed 6 bases, and the junction held 6 bases outside the gene matches. CDR3 length: 14 residues. The CDR3 here is CASSLLGQVAEQYF. Here the CDR3 DNA reads TGTGCCAGCAGCTTACTGGGACAGGTGGCCGAGCAGTACTTC.

The chain links TRBV5-5 to TRBJ1-1, with D possibly being TRBD1 (5 bases). The CDR3 spans 17 residues. V shed 2 bases and J shed 1 base, with 18 bases lying between them. Per germline, CDR1 SGHKS and CDR2 YYEKEE (reference sequence). This chain's CDR3 is CASSLTYHPGQNTEAFF. The CDR3 bases are TGTGCCAGCAGCTTAACTTATCATCCAGGGCAGAACACTGAAGCTTTCTTT.

V and J are TRBV2 and TRBJ1-1; 7 positions match TRBD1. This CDR3 region has 14 residues. Germline trimming cut 7 bases from V and 10 bases from J; bases unmatched to any gene: 15. The germline gives CDR1 SNHLY, CDR2 FYNNEI. This chain's CDR3 is CASNAQGKARGAFF. In DNA, the CDR3 is TGTGCCAGCAACGCACAGGGGAAGGCACGGGGAGCTTTCTTT.

The J gene is TRBJ2-3, the V gene TRBV5-4; D might be TRBD2 (6 bases). Trimming pared 5 bases from V and 6 bases from J, leaving 16 bases between. This CDR3 comprises 14 residues. Looked up from germline, CDR1 is SGHNT and CDR2 is YYREEE (reference sequence). The DNA of the CDR3 is TGTGCCAGCAGGGGGGGTGGGGATAGGGATACGCAGTATTTT. Encoded protein: CASRGGGDRDTQYF.

This chain uses TRBV4-1 with TRBJ1-5; weak D call: TRBD1 (6 bases). CDR1 and CDR2 (germline): MGHRA, YSYEKL. The CDR3 extends over 17 amino acids. V was clipped by 2 bases and J by 7 bases, with 21 bases between them. The CDR3 DNA is TGCGCCAGCAGCCAATGGGCCACAGGGCGGGGGCGGCAGCCCCAGCATTTT. The encoded protein is CASSQWATGRGRQPQHF.

This chain uses TRBV27 with TRBJ2-5; 9 bases align to TRBD2. The J call may be wrong; the DNA end is better matched by TRBJ2-7. The CDR3 totals 16 residues. Germline V gives CDR1 MNHEY, CDR2 SMNVEV (reference sequence). The CDR3, as DNA: TGTGCCAGCAGTTTATCTGGCGGGGGGGCATCCTACGAGCAGTACTTC. Its protein is CASSLSGGGASYEQYF.

The sample holds one count of this clone. This sequence joins TRBV18 and TRBJ2-1, with D possibly being TRBD2 (5 bases). V lost 1 base and J lost 5, with 15 bases in between. CDR1 is KGHSH and CDR2 is LQKENI in the germline V gene. The CDR3 totals 16 residues. The CDR3 coding sequence is TGTGCCAGCTCACCACTAATCGCAGGACTCGACAATGAGCAGTTCTTC. This encodes CASSPLIAGLDNEQFF.

Points on this clone: The identical CDR3 is also encoded by other nucleotide sequences in the sample. The chain uses TRBV19 and TRBJ1-5; 7 positions match TRBD1. V was pared by 4 bases and J by 1 base, with 4 bases of the junction left unmatched. There are 15 residues in the CDR3. CDR1 LNHDA and CDR2 SQIVND come from the germline V gene (reference sequence). CDR3 sequence (DNA): TGTGCCAGTAGTACCACAGGGGTCAGCAATCAGCCCCAGCATTTT. Residues: CASSTTGVSNQPQHF.

The chain recombines TRBV4-1 with TRBJ2-5; possibly TRBD1 for D (6 bases). Germline CDR1 reads MGHRA; CDR2 reads YSYEKL. V lost 4 bases and J lost 1, with 16 bases in between. The CDR3 is made up of 16 amino acids. This CDR3 is CASSRELGQTQETQYF. The CDR3 bases are TGCGCCAGCAGCCGGGAACTAGGACAGACCCAAGAGACCCAGTACTTC.

This chain connects TRBV27 to TRBJ2-7, with TRBD2 as a possible D gene (5 bases). In germline, CDR1 is MNHEY, CDR2 SMNVEV (reference sequence). The germline V and J ends were trimmed by 1 base and 5 bases, with 15 bases remaining between them. The CDR3 totals 15 residues. The CDR3 protein is CASSLLRVATHEQYF. The DNA for the CDR3 is TGTGCCAGCAGTTTATTGCGGGTTGCTACCCACGAGCAGTACTTC.

The chain employs TRBV5-1 and TRBJ2-3, with D possibly TRBD2 on 7 matching bases. The CDR3 has 14 residues. The germline V gene has CDR1 SGHRS and CDR2 YFSETQ. V was cut by 6 bases and J by 2 bases, with 13 bases left in between. The CDR3 sequence is CASTTGGPTDTQYF. The DNA for the CDR3 is TGCGCCAGCACTACCGGGGGGCCCACAGATACGCAGTATTTT.

V gene TRBV27 combines with J gene TRBJ1-1; D remains unclear. V was cut by 2 bases and J by 4 bases, with 14 bases left in between. This CDR3 comprises 15 residues. The germline gives CDR1 MNHEY, CDR2 SMNVEV (reference sequence). CDR3 protein: CASSLLAGTITEAFF. CDR3 nucleotides: TGTGCCAGCAGTTTACTGGCAGGTACCATCACTGAAGCTTTCTTT.

The chain combines TRBV6-4 with TRBJ2-7, with 14 bases matching TRBD2. Germline V CDR1 and CDR2: MRHNA, SNTAGT. The CDR3 extends over 13 amino acids. Trimming removed 10 bases from V and 4 bases from J; junction bases left unmatched: 3. CDR3 in DNA: TGTGCCACCCGGACTAGCGGGGGGTACGAGCAGTACTTC. Its protein is CATRTSGGYEQYF.

The chain joins TRBV27 to TRBJ2-3, with D unclear. The CDR3 runs 13 residues. Germline V gene lookup returns CDR1 MNHEY and CDR2 SMNVEV (reference sequence). The V and J ends lost 0 bases and 4 bases respectively, with 5 bases between them. CDR3 residues: CASSLSVADTQYF. CDR3 coding DNA: TGTGCCAGCAGTTTATCCGTAGCAGATACGCAGTATTTT.

Only a few counts were recorded for this clone. The rearrangement joins TRBV13 to TRBJ1-1, with D maybe TRBD1 (6 bases). The germline V gene has CDR1 PRHDT and CDR2 FYEKMQ (reference sequence). The CDR3 runs to 16 residues. V dropped 2 bases and J dropped 3 bases, with 16 bases sitting between them. Here the CDR3 reads CASSLTAGGKYTEAFF. In DNA, the CDR3 is TGTGCCAGCAGCTTAACGGCGGGGGGCAAGTACACTGAAGCTTTCTTT.

The chain recombines TRBV19 with TRBJ1-4, with D unclear. The V gene lost 5 bases and the J gene lost 7 bases, with 20 bases spanning the gap. This CDR3 is built from 16 residues. Per the germline V gene, CDR1 is LNHDA and CDR2 is SQIVND (reference sequence). Written as DNA, the CDR3 is TGTGCCAGTAGTCCGGGGAGTGATAGGGAAGGTGAAAAACTGTTTTTT. This codes for CASSPGSDREGEKLFF. The full variable domain, with the rest looked up from reference TRBV19 and TRBJ1-4, is DGGITQSPKYLFRKEGQNVTLSCEQNLNHDAMYWYRQDPGQGLRLIYYSQIVNDFQKGDIAEGYSVSREKKESFPLTVTSAQKNPTAFYLCASSPGSDREGEKLFFGSGTQLSVL.

V usage is TRBV5-1 and J usage is TRBJ2-7, with TRBD1 as a possible D gene (5 bases). CDR1 is SGHRS, CDR2 YFSETQ, per germline. CDR3 length equals 14 residues. V gave up 0 bases and J gave up 3 bases, with 10 bases separating them. The CDR3 sequence is CASSLEGAVYEQYF. CDR3 nucleotides: TGCGCCAGCAGCTTGGAAGGGGCGGTCTACGAGCAGTACTTC.

This chain uses TRBV30 with TRBJ2-1; TRBD2 aligns across 9 bases. This CDR3 is built from 16 residues. V was pared by 0 bases and J by 4 bases, with 7 bases of the junction left unmatched. Per the germline V gene, CDR1 is GTSNPN and CDR2 is SVGIG (reference sequence). DNA for the CDR3: TGTGCCTGGAGTGTACCGGGCGGGGGGGGGTACAATGAGCAGTTCTTC. The encoded protein is CAWSVPGGGGYNEQFF.

In nucleotides, the CDR3 is TGTGCCAGCAGTGTCGGACACCCAAACACTGAAGCTTTCTTT. Translated: CASSVGHPNTEAFF. V and J are TRBV6-5 and TRBJ1-1, with D perhaps matching TRBD1 (5 bases). Germline V gene sequence: CDR1 MNHEY, CDR2 SVGAGI. There are 14 residues in the CDR3. The V end was cut by 5 bases, the J end by 2 bases, with 12 bases between.